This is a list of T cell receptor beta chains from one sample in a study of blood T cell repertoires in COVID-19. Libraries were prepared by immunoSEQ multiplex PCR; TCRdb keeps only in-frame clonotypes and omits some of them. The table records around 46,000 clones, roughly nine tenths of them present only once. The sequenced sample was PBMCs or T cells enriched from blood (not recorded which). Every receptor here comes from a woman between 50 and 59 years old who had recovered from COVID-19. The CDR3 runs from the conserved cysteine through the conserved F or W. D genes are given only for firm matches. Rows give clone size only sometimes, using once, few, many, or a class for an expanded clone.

cdr3_nt: TGTGCCAGCAGCCCAGGGGGAAGGCCCCAGCATTTT; cdr3_aa: CASSPGGRPQHF; clone_size: .; d_call: TRBD1; v_call: TRBV27; j_call: TRBJ1-5
cdr3_nt: TGTGCCAGCAGCTCACAAGGACCGGGACAGGGAATTTATGGCTACACCTTC; cdr3_aa: CASSSQGPGQGIYGYTF; clone_size: .; d_call: TRBD1; v_call: TRBV7-2; j_call: TRBJ1-2
cdr3_nt: TGTGCCAGCAGTCCGGGACGGGGGGGTAATGAAAAACTGTTTTTT; cdr3_aa: CASSPGRGGNEKLFF; clone_size: .; d_call: .; v_call: TRBV28; j_call: TRBJ1-4
cdr3_nt: TGTGCCACCAGCAGAGATCGAGGAAGCTACACTGAAGCTTTCTTT; cdr3_aa: CATSRDRGSYTEAFF; clone_size: .; d_call: .; v_call: TRBV15; j_call: TRBJ1-1
cdr3_nt: TGTGCCAGCAGCTTAGGGGGGACAGGGTGGGTCGAGCAGTACTTC; cdr3_aa: CASSLGGTGWVEQYF; clone_size: .; d_call: TRBD1; v_call: TRBV11-2; j_call: TRBJ2-7
cdr3_nt: TGTGCCAGCAGCTTTCCTTCGACAGATCGGGGCTACACCTTC; cdr3_aa: CASSFPSTDRGYTF; clone_size: .; d_call: .; v_call: TRBV7-2; j_call: TRBJ1-2
cdr3_nt: TGTGCCAGCAGCGCCGGACTAGCGGGACTTTGGGAGACCCAGTACTTC; cdr3_aa: CASSAGLAGLWETQYF; clone_size: .; d_call: TRBD2; v_call: TRBV11-2; j_call: TRBJ2-5
cdr3_nt: TGTGCCAGCAGCATCGACAGGGCCAACTATGGCTACACCTTC; cdr3_aa: CASSIDRANYGYTF; clone_size: .; d_call: TRBD1; v_call: TRBV5-4; j_call: TRBJ1-2
cdr3_nt: TGTGCCAGCAACCGACAGGGGGCGAATGAAAAACTGTTTTTT; cdr3_aa: CASNRQGANEKLFF; clone_size: .; d_call: TRBD1; v_call: TRBV9; j_call: TRBJ1-4
cdr3_nt: TGTGCCAGCAAACAGACAGGGAGAACAGATACGCAGTATTTT; cdr3_aa: CASKQTGRTDTQYF; clone_size: .; d_call: TRBD1; v_call: TRBV2; j_call: TRBJ2-3
cdr3_nt: TGTGCCAGCAGTTCCCCCGTAGCCGCGGAGACCCAGTACTTC; cdr3_aa: CASSSPVAAETQYF; clone_size: .; d_call: .; v_call: TRBV28; j_call: TRBJ2-5
cdr3_nt: TGCAGCGTTGTGGTGGGAGGCCGCACAGATACGCAGTATTTT; cdr3_aa: CSVVVGGRTDTQYF; clone_size: once; d_call: .; v_call: TRBV29-1; j_call: TRBJ2-3
cdr3_nt: TGCGCCAGCAGCGGGGACTTCAACACCGGGGAGCTGTTTTTT; cdr3_aa: CASSGDFNTGELFF; clone_size: .; d_call: .; v_call: TRBV5-1; j_call: TRBJ2-2
cdr3_nt: TGTGCCACCAGTGATCAACAGGGCTACGAGCAGTACTTC; cdr3_aa: CATSDQQGYEQYF; clone_size: .; d_call: .; v_call: TRBV24-1; j_call: TRBJ2-7